These 20 T cell receptor beta chains were all obtained from the same sample, sequenced in a study of cytomegalovirus exposure and HLA in healthy donors. The PCR had 60 Vbeta and 13 Jbeta primers. Only in-frame clones appear in the TCRdb table, and some are missing; sequencing was by immunoSEQ multiplex PCR. This table has about 140,000 clones, about 80% appearing once. What was sequenced was PBMCs. Source of these receptors: a man aged 25-45 years in good health and CMV-seropositive.

This clone was seen a single time. This chain links TRBV5-4 with TRBJ2-7; D remains unclear. The CDR3 consists of 13 residues. V dropped 0 bases and J dropped 4 bases, with 8 bases sitting between them. Germline-derived CDR1 and CDR2 are SGHNT and YYREEE (reference sequence). For the CDR3, the DNA is TGTGCCAGCAGCTTGGGTTACGGGTACGAGCAGTACTTC. This codes for CASSLGYGYEQYF. Drawing the rest from reference TRBV5-4 and TRBJ2-7, the complete variable domain is ETGVTQSPTHLIKTRGQQVTLRCSSQSGHNTVSWYQQALGQGPQFIFQYYREEENGRGNFPPRFSGLQFPNYSSELNVNALELDDSALYLCASSLGYGYEQYFGPGTRLTVT.

The genes are TRBV4-1 and TRBJ2-7, with 9 bases that match TRBD1. J was trimmed by 12 bases and V by 4 bases; bases with no gene match: 13. In germline, CDR1 is MGHRA, CDR2 YSYEKL. The CDR3 length is 14 residues. The CDR3 loop is CASSLGQGEGARYF. The CDR3 DNA is TGCGCCAGCAGCCTGGGACAGGGAGAGGGGGCTAGGTACTTC.

The V call is TRBV5-6, the J call TRBJ1-6, with TRBD1 matching over 7 bases. Losses at the gene ends were 2 bases for V and 9 bases for J; bases not matched to a gene: 5. The V gene's germline CDR1 is SGHDT and CDR2 YYEEEE. The CDR3 covers 14 residues. CDR3 bases: TGTGCCAGCAGCTTACAGGGGATGACTTCACCCCTCCACTTT. Residues: CASSLQGMTSPLHF.

V usage is TRBV23-1 and J usage is TRBJ2-5; TRBD2 is a possible D gene (7 bases). TRBV23-1 is known as an ORF, though its function is uncertain. This CDR3 spans 16 amino acids. V was clipped by 10 bases and J by 5 bases, with 26 bases between them. In DNA form, the CDR3 reads TGCGCCACAGCCCTAAGAGGGGGAGGGCCGTGGGAGACCCAGTACTTC. Translating gives CATALRGGGPWETQYF.

This clone occurred once. The chain uses TRBV29-1 and TRBJ2-1, with D maybe TRBD1 (7 bases). Trimming cost V 7 bases and J 2 bases, with 15 bases left between them. From germline, CDR1 is SQVTM and CDR2 ANQGSEA. The CDR3 sequence is 14 residues long. This chain's CDR3 is CSAQDREAYNEQFF. Written as DNA, the CDR3 is TGCAGCGCCCAAGACAGGGAGGCCTACAATGAGCAGTTCTTC.

This rearrangement joins TRBV28 to TRBJ2-5, with 12 bases matching TRBD2. From germline, CDR1 is MDHEN and CDR2 SYDVKM. V shed 4 bases, J shed 4 bases, and the junction held 7 bases outside the gene matches. CDR3 length: 16 amino acids. The CDR3 DNA reads TGTGCCAGCAGTTCTTTTACTAGCGGGAGGCTAGAGACCCAGTACTTC. The encoded protein is CASSSFTSGRLETQYF.

The chain is built from TRBV19 and TRBJ1-2, with D perhaps TRBD1 (5 bases). V was trimmed by 1 base and J by 7 bases, leaving 10 bases between them. From germline, CDR1 is LNHDA and CDR2 SQIVND (reference sequence). The CDR3 runs to 13 residues. CDR3 nucleotide sequence: TGTGCCAGTAGTATAGGACAGAAGGGTGGCTACACCTTC. Its translation: CASSIGQKGGYTF.

The chain joins TRBV27 to TRBJ2-1; D is undetermined. This CDR3 contains 13 residues. The V gene's germline CDR1 is MNHEY and CDR2 SMNVEV (reference sequence). The V and J ends lost 3 bases and 12 bases respectively, with 15 bases between them. In DNA form, the CDR3 reads TGTGCCAGCAGTTTCGACCCCGGCGGCAGGCAGTTCTTC. Translated: CASSFDPGGRQFF.

The chain links TRBV28 to TRBJ2-7; D gene unclear. Between the trimmed V and J ends, which lost 5 bases and 6 bases, there was a span of 11 bases. This CDR3 is built from 12 residues. CDR1 is MDHEN and CDR2 is SYDVKM in the germline V gene. The chain's CDR3 is CASSRTPGEQYF. The CDR3, as DNA: TGTGCCAGCAGTCGAACCCCGGGCGAGCAGTACTTC.

Written as DNA, the CDR3 is TGTGCCAGCACCCCCATGAGGAACACCATATATTTT. This encodes CASTPMRNTIYF. The V gene is TRBV2, the J gene TRBJ1-3; D is unclear. The ends were cut back, 7 bases at V and 7 bases at J, with 11 bases in the middle. Germline CDR1 is SNHLY and CDR2 is FYNNEI. This CDR3 comprises 12 residues.

The genes are TRBV19 and TRBJ2-3; 8 positions match TRBD1. This CDR3 is 17 amino acids long. V lost 1 base, J lost 3 bases, and 9 bases stayed unmatched. In germline, CDR1 is LNHDA, CDR2 SQIVND (reference sequence). DNA of the CDR3: TGTGCCAGTAGTATAGGTCAGGGGGCCGGCGTGACAGATACGCAGTATTTT. This translates into CASSIGQGAGVTDTQYF.

J is TRBJ2-1 and V is TRBV9; TRBD2 matches 10 bases. Germline CDR1 is SGDLS and CDR2 is YYNGEE. The CDR3 is 16 residues long. Losses at the gene ends were 6 bases for V and 8 bases for J; bases not matched to a gene: 14. Here the CDR3 reads CASTLRGLAVRDEQFF. DNA for the CDR3: TGTGCCAGCACCCTACGCGGACTAGCGGTTCGGGATGAGCAGTTCTTC.

V usage is TRBV11-3 and J usage is TRBJ2-5; TRBD1 matches at 8 bases. V was pared by 1 base and J by 5 bases, with 6 bases of the junction left unmatched. The germline CDR1 and CDR2 sequences are SGHNT and YENEEA. This CDR3 has 15 amino acids. The CDR3 bases are TGTGCCAGCAGCTTAGTGACAGGGGTCATGGAGACCCAGTACTTC. This gives the protein CASSLVTGVMETQYF.

The chain has TRBV2 and TRBJ1-5; tentative D call: TRBD1 (5 bases). Germline V gene lookup returns CDR1 SNHLY and CDR2 FYNNEI. Trimming left V 7 bases short and J 9 bases short, with 16 bases between. The CDR3 is 13 residues long. The CDR3 nucleotides are TGTGCCAGCAATCGGGGGGTAGAGGGGCCCCAGCATTTT. Protein product: CASNRGVEGPQHF.

The genes are TRBV9 and TRBJ2-7, with TRBD1 identical over 11 bases. The CDR3 has 15 residues. Germline CDR1 and CDR2: SGDLS and YYNGEE. With V trimmed by 0 bases and J by 6 bases, 5 bases remained unmatched. The chain's CDR3 is CASSVVGDRGAEQYF. The DNA of the CDR3 is TGTGCCAGCAGCGTAGTTGGGGACAGGGGGGCCGAGCAGTACTTC.

The chain couples TRBV7-2 to TRBJ1-2; D not certain. V was cut by 0 bases and J by 6 bases, with 14 bases left in between. Germline values: CDR1 SGHTA, CDR2 FQGNSA. The CDR3 runs to 15 residues. The CDR3 is CASSLARALRDGYTF. CDR3 bases: TGTGCCAGCAGCTTAGCGAGGGCCCTCCGGGATGGCTACACCTTC.

The chain recombines TRBV7-9 with TRBJ2-1, with 9 bases matching TRBD2. The CDR3 has 18 amino acids. J gave up 8 bases and V 4 bases, and 18 bases lay outside the gene matches. Germline CDR1 and CDR2: SEHNR and FQNEAQ (reference sequence). The CDR3 DNA is TGTGCCAGCAGCTGGACCTATGGTAGCGGGGGCTCGGTGGATGAGCAGTTCTTC. Its translation: CASSWTYGSGGSVDEQFF.

In DNA form, the CDR3 reads TGTGCCAGCAGTGAAGAAACGGGAGCTAGCACAGATACGCAGTATTTT. Residues: CASSEETGASTDTQYF. The chain has TRBV6-1 and TRBJ2-3, with a weak D call TRBD2 (6 bases). V was trimmed by 1 base and J by 0 bases, leaving 11 bases between them. CDR1 is MNHNS, CDR2 SASEGT, per germline. This CDR3 has 16 residues.

This clone was observed once. V is TRBV27 and J is TRBJ2-6; perhaps TRBD1 as D (6 bases). Germline CDR1 is MNHEY and CDR2 is SMNVEV (reference sequence). The V end lost 6 bases, the J end lost 2 bases, and 14 bases lay between the germline ends. The CDR3 runs to 16 residues. The DNA for the CDR3 is TGTGCCAGCAGCCGGACACAGGGAGCTGGGGCCAACGTCCTGACTTTC. Protein sequence: CASSRTQGAGANVLTF.

The rearrangement uses TRBV9 and TRBJ2-5; 11 bases are shared with TRBD2. From germline, CDR1 is SGDLS and CDR2 YYNGEE. Trimming at V came to 0 bases and at J to 5 bases, leaving 3 bases not matched to a gene. This CDR3 is 15 amino acids long. The CDR3 region is CASSVAVAGGETQYF. In DNA form, the CDR3 reads TGTGCCAGCAGCGTAGCGGTAGCGGGAGGGGAGACCCAGTACTTC.